The text below deals with one T cell receptor (beta chain). Patients of the Seattle cohort, enrolled during active infection, were followed longitudinally. The germline V gene has CDR1 SGHRS and CDR2 YFSETQ. The length of the CDR3 is 16 residues. The V and J ends lost 4 bases and 5 bases, in that order; junction bases with no gene match: 7. The data were produced by immunoSEQ multiplex PCR, yet TCRdb's version contains in-frame clones alone and is incomplete. The sample includes about 180,000 clones, about 87% of them seen just once. The data originate from a study of blood T cell repertoires in COVID-19. Study context: Nucleic acid was either cDNA or gDNA, and it came from T cells, B-cell-depleted T cells, or PBMCs.

The sample was peripheral blood. This clonotype originated in a woman between 65 and 79 years old with COVID-19, enrolled during active disease. The rearrangement uses TRBV5-1 and TRBJ2-7; 15 positions agree with TRBD2. The CDR3 is CASSQGLAGGGDEQYF. CDR3 bases: TGCGCCAGCAGCCAGGGACTAGCGGGAGGTGGGGACGAGCAGTACTTC.